The T cell receptor (beta chain) described here comes from a study of T cells in Graves' hyperthyroidism and ophthalmopathy. This clonotype was detected ten times or more. What it binds is unknown. Not enrolled were patients with uncontrolled infection, other autoimmune disease, pregnancy or lactation. Thyroid ultrasound and orbital computed tomography, with clinical symptoms and serum thyroxine and TRAb, informed diagnoses. Using around 10 ml of fresh peripheral blood, PBMCs were prepared. There were TCR beta CDR3 regions amplified from RNA transcripts. During a first-round RT-PCR of the TCR CDR3, the HTBI primer set was used. TCRdb called the multiplex PCR reads again in MiXCR, with one record for every CDR3 protein. The sample carries hundreds of thousands of distinct CDR3 sequences, around a fifth recorded once. General study results and limits: Using 13 V-J features, a model discriminated ophthalmopathy from stable hyperthyroidism.

The sample was blood. This receptor was taken from a woman aged 65 to 85 with Graves' ophthalmopathy.

The CDR3 sequence: CASSLEAGTSTDTQYF. In DNA form, the CDR3 reads TGTGCCAGCAGTTTAGAGGCGGGTACAAGCACAGATACGCAGTATTTT. The chain carries TRBV12-3 or TRBV12-4 and TRBJ2-3, with a possible D match to TRBD2 (5 bases). The CDR3 loop spans 16 amino acids. V dropped 1 base and J dropped 0 bases, with 11 bases sitting between them.